Following are 8 T cell receptor beta chains from one sample sequenced in a study of T cells in Graves' hyperthyroidism and ophthalmopathy. From RNA transcripts, TCR beta CDR3 regions were amplified. TCR CDR3 underwent first-round RT-PCR with the HTBI primer set. A single record per CDR3 protein comes from TCRdb applying MiXCR to the multiplex PCR reads. The table shows about 360,000 distinct CDR3 sequences, with just under 25% occurring only once. Material for sequencing was blood. The receptor source for this set is a man aged 45 to 65 with Graves' hyperthyroidism.

This clonotype has just a few counts. This chain connects TRBV5-1 to TRBJ2-5; 9 bases are shared with TRBD2. The CDR3 is 15 amino acids. V trimming: 5 bases; J trimming: 2 bases; junction bases outside the gene matches: 7. CDR1 and CDR2 (germline): SGHRS, YFSETQ. The CDR3 here is CASSSSGTPQETQYF. The CDR3 bases are TGCGCCAGCAGTTCTAGCGGGACTCCGCAAGAGACCCAGTACTTC. The variable domain in full, with the rest retrieved from reference TRBV5-1 and TRBJ2-5, is KAGVTQTPRYLIKTRGQQVTLSCSPISGHRSVSWYQQTPGQGLQFLFEYFSETQRNKGNFPGRFSGRQFSNSRSEMNVSTLELGDSALYLCASSSSGTPQETQYFGPGTRLLVL.

The gene calls are TRBV30 and TRBJ2-5; possible D gene TRBD2, 6 bases. The CDR3 consists of 12 residues. Germline-derived CDR1 and CDR2 are GTSNPN and SVGIG (reference sequence). V lost 2 bases and J 5 bases, leaving 9 bases between the germline ends. CDR3 nucleotide sequence: TGTGCCTGGAGTAAAAGCGGGGAGACCCAGTACTTC. Residues: CAWSKSGETQYF.

The count of this clonotype is one. The V call is TRBV5-1, the J call TRBJ2-7; TRBD2 agrees at 11 bases. Germline values: CDR1 SGHRS, CDR2 YFSETQ. The trim removed 0 bases at V and 6 bases at J, leaving 5 bases unmatched. The CDR3 runs to 15 residues. CDR3 sequence: CASSLVAGGPGEQYF. DNA of the CDR3: TGCGCCAGCAGCTTGGTAGCGGGAGGGCCGGGCGAGCAGTACTTC.

This sequence joins TRBV6-2 or TRBV6-3 and TRBJ1-5; D is uncertain. CDR1 is MNHEY, CDR2 SVGEGT, per germline. The CDR3 runs to 12 residues. Trimming stripped 7 bases from V and 7 bases from J, with 11 bases between. CDR3 DNA sequence: TGTGCCAGCACGACCATTCAACAGCCCCAGCATTTT. Translation gives CASTTIQQPQHF.

This clonotype was counted ten times or more. This chain connects TRBV11-2 to TRBJ2-5; possibly TRBD1 for D (5 bases). Trimming stripped 3 bases from V and 1 base from J, with 6 bases between. Germline values: CDR1 SGHAT, CDR2 FQNNGV. The CDR3 sequence is 13 residues long. Here the CDR3 reads CASSLTVQETQYF. CDR3 sequence (DNA): TGTGCCAGCAGCTTGACAGTCCAAGAGACCCAGTACTTC.

This clonotype was picked up a small number of times. The chain links TRBV6-1 to TRBJ1-3; D not certain. CDR3 length: 14 residues. Per germline, CDR1 MNHNS and CDR2 SASEGT. The ends were cut back, 0 bases at V and 0 bases at J, with 3 bases in the middle. CDR3 amino acids: CASSEADSGNTIYF. Written as DNA, the CDR3 is TGTGCCAGCAGTGAAGCAGACTCTGGAAACACCATATATTTT.

This clonotype was seen more than once but under ten times. The gene calls are TRBV7-3 and TRBJ2-1, with TRBD2 identical over 10 bases. CDR1 and CDR2 from the germline V gene are SGHTA and FQGTGA. The length of the CDR3 is 15 residues. The junction had 7 bases not matched to a gene; V was cut back by 5 bases and J by 6 bases. The DNA of the CDR3 is TGTGCCAGCAGCGTAAGGGGACTAGCGCTCAATGAGCAGTTCTTC. Protein sequence: CASSVRGLALNEQFF.

This clonotype was observed a few times. The gene calls are TRBV5-8 and TRBJ2-1; 7 nucleotides agree with TRBD1. With V trimmed by 5 bases and J by 0 bases, 5 bases remained unmatched. In germline, CDR1 is SGHTS, CDR2 YDEGEE. This CDR3 is 15 amino acids long. CDR3 DNA: TGTGCCAGCAGGAGGGACAGCCTCTCCTACAATGAGCAGTTCTTC. Its protein is CASRRDSLSYNEQFF.